These T cell receptor beta chains were read from a single sample in a study of shared clonotypes between healthy human individuals. The table came from immunoSEQ multiplex PCR; TCRdb's copy has only in-frame clones and leaves some out. The sample holds some 2.1 million clones; about 95% are singletons and the top ten take more than 0.95%. Specimen: naive CD8+ T cells sorted from blood. These receptor sequences come from a man aged 18 to 30 in good health. CDR3s include the opening cysteine and the closing phenylalanine or tryptophan. Fields, in order: clone size, V gene, D gene, J gene, CDR3 DNA, CDR3 protein. The D gene is left open where the match is weak. Expanded clones get a size class; other rows say once, few or many, or leave the size out.

once	TRBV2	TRBD2	TRBJ2-1	TGTGCCAGCAGTGATTGGACTAGCGGGTACAATGAGCAGTTCTTC	CASSDWTSGYNEQFF
NA	TRBV27	NA	TRBJ2-1	TGTGCCAGCAGTAACGAGGCGGCCTACAATGAGCAGTTCTTC	CASSNEAAYNEQFF
NA	TRBV7-2	NA	TRBJ2-5	TGTGCCAGCAGCCCTTCCGGTAATCACCAGTACTTC	CASSPSGNHQYF
once	TRBV28	NA	TRBJ2-1	TGTGCCAGCAGTTTATTGGAGGGAGCGGATAATGAGCAGTTCTTC	CASSLLEGADNEQFF
NA	TRBV30	TRBD1	TRBJ2-3	TGTGCCTGGAGTGGACAGGGGGCGCCTACAGATACGCAGTATTTT	CAWSGQGAPTDTQYF
NA	TRBV13	NA	TRBJ1-5	TGTGCCAGCAGCTTAGGCCGGGCTCAGCCCCAGCATTTT	CASSLGRAQPQHF
NA	TRBV7-9	NA	TRBJ2-5	TGTGCCAGCAGCCGGACACATCAAGAGACCCAGTACTTC	CASSRTHQETQYF
NA	TRBV6-5	TRBD1	TRBJ1-1	TGTGCCAGCAGCCCCAGGGGGCTTACTGAAGCTTTCTTT	CASSPRGLTEAFF
NA	TRBV11-2	NA	TRBJ2-5	TGTGCCAGCAGCTATCAGGGGTGGGAGACCCAGTACTTC	CASSYQGWETQYF
NA	TRBV9	NA	TRBJ2-3	TGTGCCAGCAGCGTAGGAATAGCTAGCACAGATACGCAGTATTTT	CASSVGIASTDTQYF
NA	TRBV11-2	NA	TRBJ2-3	TGTGCCAGCAGCTTATCGGTGACCTATAGCACAGATACGCAGTATTTT	CASSLSVTYSTDTQYF
once	TRBV5-1	TRBD1	TRBJ1-1	TGCGCCAGCAGCTTGGTATCTATAGGGACAGGGGGCATGAACACTGAAGCTTTCTTT	CASSLVSIGTGGMNTEAFF
NA	TRBV7-9	TRBD1	TRBJ1-3	TGTGCCAGCAGCCGTTCCGGGACAGGGCATTCTGGAAACACCATATATTTT	CASSRSGTGHSGNTIYF
NA	TRBV29-1	NA	TRBJ2-2	TGCAGCGTTGACAACACCGGGGAGCTGTTTTTT	CSVDNTGELFF
once	TRBV7-9	TRBD1	TRBJ1-1	TGTGCCAGCAGCAGCCGGGACAGGGGTACTGAAGCTTTCTTT	CASSSRDRGTEAFF
NA	TRBV4-1	TRBD2	TRBJ2-7	TGCGCCAGCAGCCAGGCTAGCGGGAGTTACGAGCAGTACTTC	CASSQASGSYEQYF
NA	TRBV21-1	NA	TRBJ1-6	NA	CASSKGKGPIVGTGAGCSHF
NA	TRBV6-5	NA	TRBJ2-7	TGTGCCTCCATGGGGGGGCTGAGCTCCTACGAGCAGTACTTC	CASMGGLSSYEQYF
NA	TRBV5-1	NA	TRBJ2-3	TGCGCCAGCAGCTTGTGGGGGGACACAGATACGCAGTATTTT	CASSLWGDTDTQYF
NA	TRBV5-4	NA	TRBJ2-2	TGTGCCAGCAGCTCTGGAGTCGGCACCGGGGAGCTGTTTTTT	CASSSGVGTGELFF
once	TRBV19	TRBD1	TRBJ1-6	TGTGCCAGTAGTCCGTTCCTGGGACAGGGCAGGAGCTCCTATAATTCACCCCTCCACTTT	CASSPFLGQGRSSYNSPLHF
NA	TRBV5-6	NA	TRBJ2-2	TGTGCCAGCAGCTTGAGGGGTAACACCGGGGAGCTGTTTTTT	CASSLRGNTGELFF
NA	TRBV30	TRBD1	TRBJ1-2	TGTGCCTGGAGTGGGACAGGTCTATACTATGGCTACACCTTC	CAWSGTGLYYGYTF
NA	TRBV4-1	NA	TRBJ2-5	TGCGCCAGCAGCCAAGTCCCGGGGCCCCAAGAGACCCAGTACTTC	CASSQVPGPQETQYF
few	TRBV19	NA	TRBJ1-2	TGTGCCAGTAGTATGGAGTATGGCTACACCTTC	CASSMEYGYTF
NA	TRBV9	TRBD1	TRBJ2-2	TGTGCCAGCAGCCCCTGGGACAGTTCCACCGGGGAGCTGTTTTTT	CASSPWDSSTGELFF
NA	TRBV4-3	NA	TRBJ2-7	TGCGCCAGCAGCCAAGAAGTGGGCGGAGGGCCCCCGGACGAGCAGTACTTC	CASSQEVGGGPPDEQYF
NA	TRBV11-2	NA	TRBJ2-7	TGTGCCAGCACCCCCGACGTCCAGGGTTTTTACGAGCAGTACTTC	CASTPDVQGFYEQYF
NA	TRBV5-6	TRBD1	TRBJ2-7	TGTGCCAGCTCGGGACAGGGGGAGAACTACGAGCAGTACTTC	CASSGQGENYEQYF
NA	TRBV4-3	TRBD2	TRBJ2-2	TGCGCCAGCAGAATAGCGGGAGGCACCGGGGAGCTGTTTTTT	CASRIAGGTGELFF
NA	TRBV6-5	NA	TRBJ1-5	TGTGCCAGCAGTTACGGGGTCGCGACCGGTGCCCAGCATTTT	CASSYGVATGAQHF
NA	TRBV7-7	NA	TRBJ1-5	TGTGCTAGCAGCTTAGAGGATCAGCCCCAGCATTTT	CASSLEDQPQHF
NA	TRBV6-1	NA	TRBJ1-1	TGTGCCAGCAGTGTTCGTGGGGTTGAAGCTTTCTTT	CASSVRGVEAFF
NA	TRBV7-9	TRBD2	TRBJ2-7	TGTGCCAGCAGCCCAACACTAGCGGGAGGGCTCTACGAGCAGTACTTC	CASSPTLAGGLYEQYF
NA	TRBV7-2	TRBD2	TRBJ2-7	TGTGCCAGCAGCTCTAGCGGCTACGAGCAGTACTTC	CASSSSGYEQYF
NA	TRBV25-1	NA	TRBJ2-7	TGTGCCAGCAGTGTTACAGGGTGGGAGCAGTACTTC	CASSVTGWEQYF
NA	TRBV27	NA	TRBJ2-7	TGTGCCAGCAGTCTACAGGGCCCTAAAATGTACGAGCAGTACTTC	CASSLQGPKMYEQYF
NA	TRBV7-8	NA	TRBJ2-3	TGTGCCAGCAGCTCCACCTCGTCAGGGCCAGATACGCAGTATTTT	CASSSTSSGPDTQYF
NA	TRBV29-1	NA	TRBJ2-7	TGCAGCGTTGAGGGGGCTACTTACGAGCAGTACTTC	CSVEGATYEQYF
NA	TRBV28	NA	TRBJ2-5	TGTGCCAGCATCAGTCGTGGCTTGGAACAGGGTCAAGAGACCCAGTACTTC	CASISRGLEQGQETQYF
NA	TRBV6-5	NA	TRBJ2-6	TGTGCCAGCAGTTCCCCGCCAGGAGCCAACGTCCTGACTTTC	CASSSPPGANVLTF
NA	TRBV5-4	NA	TRBJ1-1	TGTGCCAGCAGCTTGGCCATTAACACTGAAGCTTTCTTT	CASSLAINTEAFF